This T cell receptor (beta chain) was sequenced during a study of a mutant IDH1 vaccine in newly diagnosed glioma. Study information: Patients began vaccination 4-6 weeks after radiotherapy alone, or with temozolomide cycles.

TCRdb's copy holds only in-frame clones and misses some; the assay was immunoSEQ multiplex PCR. The table shows 70,000 to 95,000 clones, with roughly 85% occurring only once. Concerning this clone itself: The antigen remains unidentified.

Germline CDR1 is SGHKS and CDR2 is YYEKEE (reference sequence). The length of the CDR3 is 19 residues. V lost 1 base and J lost 3, with 25 bases in between. Time point noted: week 23, last vaccination. Alongside topical imiquimod, each dose of vaccine comprised 300 ug of mutant IDH1 20-mer peptide. Findings and limits, study-wide: Altogether, almost 95% of patients exhibited vaccine-induced immune responses. Seemingly, top peripheral T cell clonotype changes bore no relation to pseudoprogression.

The rearrangement uses TRBV5-5 and TRBJ1-1; tentatively, D is TRBD1 (6 bases). The source was PBMCs, collected from a glioma patient whose treatment included an IDH1 peptide vaccine. This receptor was obtained from a woman aged 45-65 years with glioma. Here the CDR3 DNA reads TGTGCCAGCAGCTTGACCGGGTTTGGGGGGCTGGGGAAGGACACTGAAGCTTTCTTT. Translation gives CASSLTGFGGLGKDTEAFF.